This T cell receptor (beta chain) stems from a study of beta chain features in type 1 diabetes. Purity above 95% was achieved in all sorted populations. The study, taken as a whole, reports: TCRB CDR3s from Type 1 diabetes patients were moderately but significantly shorter in all four CD4+ subsets. Sequencing from cDNA could over-represent high-TCR-expressing cells. For patients, the naive, central memory and Treg TCRB repertoires appeared more alike than for healthy donors.

As concerns this clone: Its matching antigen is unknown.

cDNA synthesis used the whole RNA isolate, giving expressed TCRB sequences. Only in-frame clones appear in the TCRdb table, and some are missing; sequencing was by immunoSEQ multiplex PCR. The table shows 300,000 to 400,000 clones, with around 9.6% occurring only once. This TCR derives from a man aged 25-45 years with type 1 diabetes. The sample consisted of central memory CD4+ T cells from blood.

CDR3 in DNA: TGTGCCAGCAGCTTGGAGGGACAGGGGGCTGAGACCCAGTACTTC. It codes for CASSLEGQGAETQYF. The chain links TRBV5-5 to TRBJ2-5; 12 positions agree with TRBD1. The germline V gene encodes CDR1 SGHKS and CDR2 YYEKEE (reference sequence). The CDR3 is 15 amino acids. J was trimmed by 5 bases and V by 0 bases; bases with no gene match: 2.